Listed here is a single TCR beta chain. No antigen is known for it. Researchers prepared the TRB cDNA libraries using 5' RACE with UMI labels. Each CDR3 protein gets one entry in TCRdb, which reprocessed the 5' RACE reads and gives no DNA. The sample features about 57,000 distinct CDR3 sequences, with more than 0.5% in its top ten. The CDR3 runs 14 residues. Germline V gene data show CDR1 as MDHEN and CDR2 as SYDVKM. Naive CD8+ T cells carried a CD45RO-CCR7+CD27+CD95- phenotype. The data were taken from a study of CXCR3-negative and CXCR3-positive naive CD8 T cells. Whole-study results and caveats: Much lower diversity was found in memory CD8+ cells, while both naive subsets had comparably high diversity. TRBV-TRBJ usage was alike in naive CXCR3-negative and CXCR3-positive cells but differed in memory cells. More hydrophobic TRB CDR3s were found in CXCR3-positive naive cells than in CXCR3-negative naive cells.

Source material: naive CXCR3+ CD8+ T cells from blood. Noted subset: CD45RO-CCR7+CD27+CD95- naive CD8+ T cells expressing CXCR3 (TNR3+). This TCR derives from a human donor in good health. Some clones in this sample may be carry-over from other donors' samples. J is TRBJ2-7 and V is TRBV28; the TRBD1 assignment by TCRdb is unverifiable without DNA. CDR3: CASSLAGASYEQYF. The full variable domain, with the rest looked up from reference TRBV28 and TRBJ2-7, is DVKVTQSSRYLVKRTGEKVFLECVQDMDHENMFWYRQDPGLGLRLIYFSYDVKMKEKGDIPEGYSVSREKKERFSLILESASTNQTSMYLCASSLAGASYEQYFGPGTRLTVT.